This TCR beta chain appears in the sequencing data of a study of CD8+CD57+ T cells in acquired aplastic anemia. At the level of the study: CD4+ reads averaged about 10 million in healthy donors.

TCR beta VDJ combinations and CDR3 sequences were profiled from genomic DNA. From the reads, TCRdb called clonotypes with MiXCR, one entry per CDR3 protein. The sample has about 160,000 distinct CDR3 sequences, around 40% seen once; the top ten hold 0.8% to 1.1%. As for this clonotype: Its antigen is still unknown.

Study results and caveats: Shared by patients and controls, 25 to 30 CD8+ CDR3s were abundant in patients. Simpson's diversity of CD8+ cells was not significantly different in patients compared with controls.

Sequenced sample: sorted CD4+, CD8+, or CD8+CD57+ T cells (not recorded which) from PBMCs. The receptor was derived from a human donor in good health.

The CDR3 nucleotides read TGTGCCAGCAGCCTAACTCTAGGACAGGGGTATGGCTACACCTTC. Protein sequence: CASSLTLGQGYGYTF. The rearrangement joins TRBV5-6 to TRBJ1-2; 9 nucleotides align to TRBD1. The CDR3 has 15 amino acids. The ends lost 4 bases at V and 5 bases at J; junction bases unmatched: 9. Germline values: CDR1 SGHDT, CDR2 YYEEEE.